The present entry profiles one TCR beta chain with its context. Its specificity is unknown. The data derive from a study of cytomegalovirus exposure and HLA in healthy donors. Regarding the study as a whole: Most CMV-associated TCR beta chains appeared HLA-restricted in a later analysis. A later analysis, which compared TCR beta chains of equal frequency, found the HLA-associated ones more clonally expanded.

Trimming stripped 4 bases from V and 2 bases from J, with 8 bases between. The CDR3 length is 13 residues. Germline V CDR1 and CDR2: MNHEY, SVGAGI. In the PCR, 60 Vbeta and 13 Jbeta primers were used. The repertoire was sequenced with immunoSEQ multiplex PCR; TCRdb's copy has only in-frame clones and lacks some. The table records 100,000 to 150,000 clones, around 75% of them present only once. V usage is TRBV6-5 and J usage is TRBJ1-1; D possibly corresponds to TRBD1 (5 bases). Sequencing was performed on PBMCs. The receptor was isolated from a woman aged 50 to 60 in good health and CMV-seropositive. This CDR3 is CASSWGTNTEAFF. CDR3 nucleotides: TGTGCCAGCAGTTGGGGGACTAACACTGAAGCTTTCTTT.